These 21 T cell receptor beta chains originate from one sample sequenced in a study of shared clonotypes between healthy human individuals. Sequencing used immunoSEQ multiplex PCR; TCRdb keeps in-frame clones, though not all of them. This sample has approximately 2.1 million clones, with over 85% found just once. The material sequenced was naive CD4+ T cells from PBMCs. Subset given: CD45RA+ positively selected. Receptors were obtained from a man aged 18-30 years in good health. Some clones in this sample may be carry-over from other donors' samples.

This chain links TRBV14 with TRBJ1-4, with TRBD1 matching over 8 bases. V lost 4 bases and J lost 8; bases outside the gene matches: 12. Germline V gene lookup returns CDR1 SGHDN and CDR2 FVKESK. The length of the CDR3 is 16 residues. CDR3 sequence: CASSRGQGVIREKLFF. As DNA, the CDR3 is TGTGCCAGCAGCCGAGGACAGGGTGTCATACGGGAAAAACTGTTTTTT.

The CDR3 coding sequence is TGTGCCAGCAGCCCACTCGACTCTAGCGGGGGGGCAACGCAGTATTTT. Translating gives CASSPLDSSGGATQYF. This chain connects TRBV11-2 to TRBJ2-3, with 12 positions matching TRBD2. The CDR3 loop spans 16 amino acids. Trimming removed 5 bases from V and 9 bases from J; junction bases left unmatched: 12. Germline CDR1 SGHAT, CDR2 FQNNGV.

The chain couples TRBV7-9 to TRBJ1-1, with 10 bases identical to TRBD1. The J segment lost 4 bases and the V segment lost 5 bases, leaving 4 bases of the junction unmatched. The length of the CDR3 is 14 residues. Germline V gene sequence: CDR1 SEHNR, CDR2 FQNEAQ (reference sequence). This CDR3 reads CASSRTGGITEAFF. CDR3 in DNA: TGTGCCAGCAGCCGGACAGGGGGAATCACTGAAGCTTTCTTT.

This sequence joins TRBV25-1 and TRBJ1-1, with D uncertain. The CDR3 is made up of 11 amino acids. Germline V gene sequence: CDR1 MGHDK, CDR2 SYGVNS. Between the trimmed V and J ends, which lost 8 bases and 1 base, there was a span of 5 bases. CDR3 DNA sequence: TGTGCCAGCCGAAAGAACACTGAAGCTTTCTTT. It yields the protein CASRKNTEAFF.

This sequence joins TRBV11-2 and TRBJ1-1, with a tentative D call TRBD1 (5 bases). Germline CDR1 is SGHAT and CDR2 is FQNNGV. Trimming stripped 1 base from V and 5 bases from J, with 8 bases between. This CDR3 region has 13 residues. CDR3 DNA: TGTGCCAGCAGCTTAGTAGGGGCGACTGAAGCTTTCTTT. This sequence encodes CASSLVGATEAFF.

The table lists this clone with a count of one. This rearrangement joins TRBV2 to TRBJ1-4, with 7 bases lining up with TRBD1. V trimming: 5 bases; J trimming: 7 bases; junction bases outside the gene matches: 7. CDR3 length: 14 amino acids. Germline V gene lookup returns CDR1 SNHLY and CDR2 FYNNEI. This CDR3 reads CASSRDRAREKLFF. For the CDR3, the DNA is TGTGCCAGCAGTCGAGACAGGGCTCGTGAAAAACTGTTTTTT.

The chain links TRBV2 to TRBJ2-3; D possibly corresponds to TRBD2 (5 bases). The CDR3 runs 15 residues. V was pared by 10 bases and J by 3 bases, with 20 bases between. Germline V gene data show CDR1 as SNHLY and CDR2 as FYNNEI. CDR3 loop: CATRSARVGTDTQYF. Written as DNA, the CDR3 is TGTGCCACCCGCTCGGCGCGGGTAGGGACAGATACGCAGTATTTT.

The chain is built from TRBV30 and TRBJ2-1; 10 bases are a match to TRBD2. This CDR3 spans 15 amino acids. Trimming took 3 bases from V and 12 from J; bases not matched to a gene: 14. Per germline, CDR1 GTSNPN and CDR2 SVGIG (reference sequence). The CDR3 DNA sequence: TGTGCCTGGAGCGAGAAGGGGGCTAGCGGGAGATGGCAGTTCTTC. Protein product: CAWSEKGASGRWQFF.

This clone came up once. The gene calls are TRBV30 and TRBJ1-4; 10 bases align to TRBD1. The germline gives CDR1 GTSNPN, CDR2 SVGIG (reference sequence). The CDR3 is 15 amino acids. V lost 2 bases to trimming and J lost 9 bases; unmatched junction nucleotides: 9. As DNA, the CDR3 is TGTGCCTGGAGTCAGAGACAGGGGGCAGGGAAAAAACTGTTTTTT. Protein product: CAWSQRQGAGKKLFF.

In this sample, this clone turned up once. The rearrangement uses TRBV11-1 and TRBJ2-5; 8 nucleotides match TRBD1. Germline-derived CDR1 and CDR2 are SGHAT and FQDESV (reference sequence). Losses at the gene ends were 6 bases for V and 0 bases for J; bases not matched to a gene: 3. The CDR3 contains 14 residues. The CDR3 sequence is CASSQDRDQETQYF. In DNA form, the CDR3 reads TGTGCCAGCAGTCAGGACAGGGACCAAGAGACCCAGTACTTC.

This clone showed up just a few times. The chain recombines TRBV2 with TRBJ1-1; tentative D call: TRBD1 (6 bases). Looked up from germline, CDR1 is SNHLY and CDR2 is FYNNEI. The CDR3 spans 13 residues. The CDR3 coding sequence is TGTGCTAGCGGGGCTACAAATAAGGGGGGAGCTTTCTTT. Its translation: CASGATNKGGAFF.

CDR3 sequence reads: CAITGGVTGELFF. The CDR3 bases are TGTGCCATCACGGGGGGAGTTACCGGGGAGCTGTTTTTT. The chain employs TRBV10-3 and TRBJ2-2; TRBD2 aligns across 7 bases. Germline CDR1 reads ENHRY; CDR2 reads SYGVKD. V lost 7 bases, J lost 5 bases, and 4 bases stayed unmatched. There are 13 residues in the CDR3.

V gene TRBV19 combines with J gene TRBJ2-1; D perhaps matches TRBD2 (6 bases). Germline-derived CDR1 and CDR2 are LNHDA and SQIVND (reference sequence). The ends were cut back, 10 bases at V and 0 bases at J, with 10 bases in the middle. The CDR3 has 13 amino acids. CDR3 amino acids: CATGESSYNEQFF. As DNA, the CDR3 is TGTGCCACGGGGGAGAGCTCCTACAATGAGCAGTTCTTC. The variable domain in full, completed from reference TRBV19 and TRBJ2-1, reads DGGITQSPKYLFRKEGQNVTLSCEQNLNHDAMYWYRQDPGQGLRLIYYSQIVNDFQKGDIAEGYSVSREKKESFPLTVTSAQKNPTAFYLCATGESSYNEQFFGPGTRLTVL.

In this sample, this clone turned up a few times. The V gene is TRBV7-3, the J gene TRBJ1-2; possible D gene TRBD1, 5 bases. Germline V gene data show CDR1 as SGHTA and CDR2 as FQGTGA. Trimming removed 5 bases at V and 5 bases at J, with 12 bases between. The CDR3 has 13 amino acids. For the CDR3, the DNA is TGTGCCAGCAGCCCAGGGACTGTTTATGGCTACACCTTC. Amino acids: CASSPGTVYGYTF. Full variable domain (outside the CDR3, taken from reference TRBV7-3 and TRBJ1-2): GAGVSQTPSNKVTEKGKYVELRCDPISGHTALYWYRQSLGQGPEFLIYFQGTGAADDSGLPNDRFFAVRPEGSVSTLKIQRTERGDSAVYLCASSPGTVYGYTFGSGTRLTVV.

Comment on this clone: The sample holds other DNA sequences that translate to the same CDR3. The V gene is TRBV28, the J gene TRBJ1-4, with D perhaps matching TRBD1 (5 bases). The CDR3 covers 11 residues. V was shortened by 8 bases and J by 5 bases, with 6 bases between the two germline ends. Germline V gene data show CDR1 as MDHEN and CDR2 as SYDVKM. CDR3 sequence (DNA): TGTGCCAGCCGGGGGAATGAAAAACTGTTTTTT. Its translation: CASRGNEKLFF.

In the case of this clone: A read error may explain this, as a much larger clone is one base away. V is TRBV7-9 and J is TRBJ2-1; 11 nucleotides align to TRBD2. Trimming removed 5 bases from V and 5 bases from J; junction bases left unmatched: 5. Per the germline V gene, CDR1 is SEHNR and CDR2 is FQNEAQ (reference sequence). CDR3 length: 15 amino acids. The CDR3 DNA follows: TGTGCCAGCAGCGTAGGGACTAGCGGAGACAATGAGCAGTTCTTC. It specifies CASSVGTSGDNEQFF.

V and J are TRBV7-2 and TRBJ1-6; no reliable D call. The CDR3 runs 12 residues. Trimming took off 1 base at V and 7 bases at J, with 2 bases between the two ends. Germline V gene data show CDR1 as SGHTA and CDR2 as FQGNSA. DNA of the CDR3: TGTGCCAGCAGCTTAGGGAATTCACCCCTCCACTTT. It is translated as CASSLGNSPLHF.

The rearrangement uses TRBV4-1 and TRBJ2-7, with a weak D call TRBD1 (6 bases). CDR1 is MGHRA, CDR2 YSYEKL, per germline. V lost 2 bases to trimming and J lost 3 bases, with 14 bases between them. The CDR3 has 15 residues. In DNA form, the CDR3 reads TGCGCCAGCAGCCAACTCCCGGGACAATTCTACGAGCAGTACTTC. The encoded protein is CASSQLPGQFYEQYF.

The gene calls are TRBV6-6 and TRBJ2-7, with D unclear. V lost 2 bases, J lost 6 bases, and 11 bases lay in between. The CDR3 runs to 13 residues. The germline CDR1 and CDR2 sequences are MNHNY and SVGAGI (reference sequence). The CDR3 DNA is TGTGCCAGCAGTTACGAGCCAGTCACCGAGCAGTACTTC. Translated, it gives CASSYEPVTEQYF.

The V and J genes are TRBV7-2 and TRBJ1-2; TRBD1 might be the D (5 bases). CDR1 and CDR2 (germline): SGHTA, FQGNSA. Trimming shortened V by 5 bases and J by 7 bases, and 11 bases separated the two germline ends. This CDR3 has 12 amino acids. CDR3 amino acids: CASSLDGGGYTF. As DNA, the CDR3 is TGTGCCAGCAGCCTCGATGGGGGTGGCTACACCTTC.

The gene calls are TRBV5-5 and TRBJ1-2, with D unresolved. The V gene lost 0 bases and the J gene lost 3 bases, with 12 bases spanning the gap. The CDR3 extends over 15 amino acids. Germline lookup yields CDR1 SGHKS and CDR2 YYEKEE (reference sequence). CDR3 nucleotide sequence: TGTGCCAGCAGCTTGGGGGCCAGGCCCCACTATGGCTACACCTTC. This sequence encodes CASSLGARPHYGYTF.